The clone carrying this TCR beta chain has a handful of counts. The antigen is undetermined. This sample is drawn from a study of CD8 T cells in ankylosing spondylitis. TCRdb reprocessed the 5' RACE reads with MiXCR, giving one entry per CDR3 protein. The table has fewer than 250,000 distinct CDR3 sequences, around 17% seen once. CDR1 and CDR2 from the germline V gene are SGHRS and YFSETQ. The germline V and J ends were trimmed by 0 bases and 13 bases, with 10 bases remaining between them. CDR3 size: 11 residues. Study-wide results and limits: Typical of ankylosing spondylitis blood, it appeared, was a TCR beta motif of roughly eight highly homologous variants. In ankylosing spondylitis patients, matched synovial fluid reportedly showed significant enrichment of disease-linked clones.

Sequencing was performed on blood, either unsorted or a sorted T cell fraction (not recorded which). This chain joins TRBV5-1 and TRBJ1-1; D is unresolved. The sequence came from a male donor with ankylosing spondylitis. This chain's CDR3 is CASSLEGVVFF. CDR3 coding DNA: TGCGCCAGCAGCTTGGAGGGAGTGGTTTTCTTT.